A single TCR beta chain is shown here with its context. This clone occurred a few times. Its antigen specificity is not known. Base-call qualities are not available, and no considerably larger clone is one nucleotide away. The data derive from a study of beta chain features in type 1 diabetes listed by TCRdb under 2018. General notes on the study: Patients and healthy donors did not differ in mean age, gender distribution, total cell number or subset yield. A total of roughly 100 million sorted cells were examined across all samples, and the number of cells per subset was strongly correlated with RNA yield. The study compared TCRB repertoires of sorted circulating CD4+ T cell subsets between recently diagnosed type 1 diabetes patients and matched healthy donors. Regulatory and stem cell-like memory subsets were obtained from only 8 patients and roughly eight healthy donors, while naive and central memory subsets were obtained from all 28 donors. The full study reports these points: At VDJ recombination sites, type 1 diabetes patients had fewer insertions and more deleted nucleotides, which implies abnormalities in thymic rearrangement. Because small numbers of individuals were included in the HLA sub-analyses, any influence of HLA type on TCRB rearrangement was left unresolved. PCR may preferentially amplify shorter templates, but because patient and control samples were amplified and corrected together, any resulting skew would affect both groups equally. Sequencing cDNA rather than genomic DNA could over-represent highly expressing activated cells, although activation and CD3 levels did not differ between groups. In all four CD4+ subsets, TCRB CDR3 length was moderately but significantly shorter in type 1 diabetes patients. Naive, central memory and regulatory TCRB repertoires appeared to be more similar among patients than among healthy donors.

Each donor gave one peripheral blood draw, approximately 120 mL on average, collected into heparinised tubes. A BD FACSAria II was used to sort naive, central memory, regulatory and stem cell-like memory CD4+ T cells with a panel that included CD45RO, CCR7, CD25, CD127, CD95 and CD27. A purity above 95% was achieved for all sorted populations. PBMCs were isolated right away by Lymphoprep density gradient centrifugation and were stained directly, without culture. To minimize batch effects, samples were stained and sorted in pairs, one healthy donor with one patient per experiment. All of the isolated RNA was reverse transcribed with the High Capacity cDNA Reverse Transcription Kit, so expressed TCRB transcripts were sequenced. Deep immunoSEQ sequencing was performed on naive, central memory and regulatory T cell samples, with an average of about 3.57 million total reads per sample. After sorted cells were lysed in RLT buffer, RNA was extracted with DNase-treated RNeasy Micro or Mini kits, with the choice depending on cell number. To prevent cross-contamination, every cell subset was processed on its own, while patient and healthy donor samples were processed together. Using the immunoSEQ multiplex PCR, TCRB sequences were amplified from cDNA into 87-bp fragments spanning the CDR3 region. Sequencing of the amplicons was performed on the Illumina HiSeq platform. On the authors' methods: PCR bias was corrected computationally using synthetic template baselines, and reads within Hamming distance 2 were collapsed, with unmergeable singletons discarded. Reads were aligned to IMGT to assign V, D and J genes, CDR3 length, and insertions or deletions at six rearrangement sites. Clonotype counts were normalized to sorted cell number within each subset before computing true diversity and Gini coefficients with the tcR R package. The overlap coefficient, calculated on TCRB nucleotide sequences, was used to measure repertoire sharing. Out-of-frame TCRB sequences from naive cells were analyzed as a proxy for the pre-selection repertoire. Held by TCRdb, this immuneACCESS table contains in-frame sequences only and omits some clones. Under half of the omission traces to an unresolved V gene where checked; the cause of the rest is unknown. V, J and clone size derive from that table, while D and trimming were established from the DNA sequence. The sample table contains hundreds of thousands of clones; only one count was recorded for 11% to 15% of them. Approximately 0.043% of the sample goes to the ten largest clones.

The junction shows trimming of 7 bases on V and 6 bases on J, plus 15 bases between the germline ends. From the cysteine through the phenylalanine, the CDR3 covers 14 amino acids. The kept DNA is CDR3 alone, 42 bases in frame from the first base. Reading the germline V gene (reference sequence) gives CDR1 MNHNY and CDR2 SVGAGI. What was sequenced was naive CD4+ T cells from blood. This sample's cell subset or site label indicates: true naive CD4+ T cells. The receptor chain draws on TRBV6-6 and TRBJ2-2, with TRBD1 perhaps the D gene, on 5 matching bases. The receptor's source is a man aged 18 to 29 with type 1 diabetes. The CDR3 protein is CASIQGALAGELFF. In nucleotides, the sequence is TGTGCCAGCATCCAAGGGGCACTCGCCGGGGAGCTGTTTTTT.